The source of this T cell receptor beta chain is a study of cytomegalovirus exposure and HLA in healthy donors. Points from the study as a whole: In a later analysis, compared with equally common non-associated chains, HLA-associated beta chains were more expanded.

Comment on this clone: What it binds is not known.

Trimming stripped 0 bases from V and 7 bases from J, with 13 bases between. Germline CDR1 is LNHNV and CDR2 is YYDKDF (reference sequence). The CDR3 sequence is 15 residues long. Primers: 60 Vbeta forward and 13 Jbeta reverse. The assay was immunoSEQ multiplex PCR, and TCRdb's table has in-frame clones only and misses some. The sample carries about 150,000 clones, around 74% recorded once. The sequence derives from a young man in good health and CMV-seronegative. The sample consisted of PBMCs. The chain carries TRBV15 and TRBJ1-5; D remains unclear. The CDR3 DNA reads as TGTGCCACCAGCAGAGAGGAGGAGGGTGTACAGCCCCAGCATTTT. Translation: CATSREEEGVQPQHF.